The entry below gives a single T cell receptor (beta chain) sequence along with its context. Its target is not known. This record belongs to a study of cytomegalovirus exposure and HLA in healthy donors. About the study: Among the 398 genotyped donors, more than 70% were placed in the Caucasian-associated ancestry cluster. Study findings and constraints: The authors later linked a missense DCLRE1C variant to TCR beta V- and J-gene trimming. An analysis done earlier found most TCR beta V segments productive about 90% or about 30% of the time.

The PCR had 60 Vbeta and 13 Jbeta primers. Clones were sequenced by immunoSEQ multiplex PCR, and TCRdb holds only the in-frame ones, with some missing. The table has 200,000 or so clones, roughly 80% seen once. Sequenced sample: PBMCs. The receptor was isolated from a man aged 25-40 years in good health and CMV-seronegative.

CDR3: CASSEALAGEYF. The CDR3 DNA reads TGTGCCAGCAGTGAAGCGCTAGCAGGGGAGTACTTC. This chain connects TRBV2 to TRBJ2-5; D may be TRBD1 (6 bases). Germline lookup yields CDR1 SNHLY and CDR2 FYNNEI. The length of the CDR3 is 12 residues. Trimming left V 0 bases short and J 12 bases short, with 11 bases between.